Following are 29 T cell receptor beta chains from one sample sequenced in a study of cytomegalovirus exposure and HLA in healthy donors. 60 Vbeta and 13 Jbeta primers were used in PCR. Profiled with immunoSEQ multiplex PCR; TCRdb holds only in-frame clones, not every one. The sample holds about 160,000 clones; approximately 80% are singletons and the top ten take under 6.5%. Sequenced: PBMCs. These receptor sequences come from a man in his forties or fifties in good health and CMV-seropositive.

The chain recombines TRBV4-2 with TRBJ2-1, with 12 nucleotides matching TRBD2. The CDR3 totals 18 residues. V shed 0 bases, J shed 6 bases, and the junction held 9 bases outside the gene matches. Germline CDR1 reads LGHNA; CDR2 reads YNFKEQ. CDR3 DNA: TGTGCCAGCAGCCAAGATTCCCTACTAGCGGGAGGCTCCAATGAGCAGTTCTTC. Translation gives CASSQDSLLAGGSNEQFF.

This rearrangement joins TRBV30 to TRBJ2-3, with 7 bases identical to TRBD2. The CDR3 sequence is 15 residues long. Trimming took 0 bases from V and 0 from J; bases not matched to a gene: 3. Germline V CDR1 and CDR2: GTSNPN, SVGIG (reference sequence). The CDR3 DNA follows: TGTGCCTGGAGTGTCGGTAGCGGGAGCACAGATACGCAGTATTTT. Encoded protein: CAWSVGSGSTDTQYF.

The rearrangement uses TRBV28 and TRBJ1-3; TRBD1 might be the D (5 bases). CDR3 length: 15 amino acids. Germline V gives CDR1 MDHEN, CDR2 SYDVKM. The ends were cut back, 2 bases at V and 0 bases at J, with 8 bases in the middle. This chain's CDR3 is CASSLGGLSGNTIYF. The CDR3 bases are TGTGCCAGCAGTTTAGGGGGACTCTCTGGAAACACCATATATTTT.

This clone was observed a handful of times. This rearrangement joins TRBV11-2 to TRBJ2-7, with D tentatively TRBD1 (5 bases). Germline assignment: CDR1 SGHAT and CDR2 FQNNGV. The CDR3 covers 15 residues. V was cut by 0 bases and J by 6 bases, with 15 bases left in between. The CDR3 bases are TGTGCCAGCAGCTTAGATCAGGTCAGGGTGGGCGAGCAGTACTTC. Translation: CASSLDQVRVGEQYF.

V is TRBV28 and J is TRBJ1-5, with D maybe TRBD1 (5 bases). Germline lookup yields CDR1 MDHEN and CDR2 SYDVKM. The CDR3 covers 15 residues. Trimming left V 5 bases short and J 0 bases short, with 11 bases between. The CDR3 is CASSAGTHSNQPQHF. The CDR3 DNA follows: TGTGCCAGCAGTGCCGGGACTCATAGCAATCAGCCCCAGCATTTT.

V is TRBV19 and J is TRBJ1-5; TRBD1 matches at 8 bases. Germline-derived CDR1 and CDR2 are LNHDA and SQIVND (reference sequence). This CDR3 has 20 residues. The J segment lost 0 bases and the V segment lost 6 bases, leaving 19 bases of the junction unmatched. As DNA, the CDR3 is TGTGCCAGTAGCGGGGGCGTGCGGGACAGGCCATCATATAGCAATCAGCCCCAGCATTTT. This sequence encodes CASSGGVRDRPSYSNQPQHF.

The chain uses TRBV11-2 and TRBJ2-2; 9 positions agree with TRBD2. J gave up 5 bases and V 4 bases, and 5 bases lay outside the gene matches. This CDR3 is built from 15 residues. Germline V gene data show CDR1 as SGHAT and CDR2 as FQNNGV. CDR3: CASSWGSGGTGELFF. CDR3 in DNA: TGTGCCAGCAGCTGGGGGAGCGGGGGGACCGGGGAGCTGTTTTTT.

This clone was seen a single time. This sequence joins TRBV2 and TRBJ1-3, with 9 bases identical to TRBD1. The CDR3 totals 18 residues. With V trimmed by 3 bases and J by 0 bases, 9 bases remained unmatched. Per germline, CDR1 SNHLY and CDR2 FYNNEI. The CDR3 nucleotides read TGTGCCAGCAGTGATACGGACAGGGGAAGAGACTCTGGAAACACCATATATTTT. Protein: CASSDTDRGRDSGNTIYF.

This chain links TRBV10-1 with TRBJ2-2; maybe TRBD2 (6 bases). The germline V and J ends were trimmed by 0 bases and 8 bases, with 7 bases remaining between them. The CDR3 spans 13 residues. Germline CDR1 is WNHNN and CDR2 is SYGVQD (reference sequence). CDR3 sequence reads: CASSESGLGELFF. The CDR3 DNA reads as TGCGCCAGCAGTGAGTCGGGACTTGGGGAGCTGTTTTTT.

The chain has TRBV6-5 and TRBJ2-2; D may be TRBD2 (6 bases). Germline CDR1 MNHEY, CDR2 SVGAGI. The ends were cut back, 2 bases at V and 0 bases at J, with 10 bases in the middle. The length of the CDR3 is 16 residues. The CDR3 coding sequence is TGTGCCAGCAGTTACCAGGGACTTACGAACACCGGGGAGCTGTTTTTT. Translating gives CASSYQGLTNTGELFF.

V gene TRBV27 combines with J gene TRBJ2-3; TRBD2 matches 12 bases. CDR3 length equals 18 residues. J lost 4 bases, V lost 5 bases, and 13 bases had no gene match. Germline V gene sequence: CDR1 MNHEY, CDR2 SMNVEV (reference sequence). The CDR3 DNA reads as TGTGCCAGCAGTCTGACTAGCGGGAGAGATCGGGTCGCAGATACGCAGTATTTT. Amino acids: CASSLTSGRDRVADTQYF.

V and J are TRBV6-6 and TRBJ1-1; D unclear. CDR1 and CDR2 (germline): MNHNY, SVGAGI (reference sequence). The CDR3 contains 14 residues. V lost 6 bases, J lost 0 bases, and 11 bases lay in between. The CDR3 protein is CASSNGGMNTEAFF. The CDR3 DNA reads as TGTGCCAGCAGCAACGGCGGTATGAACACTGAAGCTTTCTTT.

The rearrangement joins TRBV6-6 to TRBJ2-1; 7 positions match TRBD2. The V gene's germline CDR1 is MNHNY and CDR2 SVGAGI (reference sequence). Unmatched junction bases numbered 4, after V lost 5 bases and J lost 0 bases. This CDR3 is 15 amino acids long. The CDR3 sequence is CASSGGGTSYNEQFF. For the CDR3, the DNA is TGTGCCAGCAGTGGGGGGGGAACCTCCTACAATGAGCAGTTCTTC.

The CDR3 here is CASSQEGTATGNTIYF. The CDR3 DNA sequence: TGCGCCAGCAGCCAAGAAGGGACAGCCACTGGAAACACCATATATTTT. This chain links TRBV4-1 with TRBJ1-3; 7 nucleotides align to TRBD1. V trimming: 0 bases; J trimming: 2 bases; junction bases outside the gene matches: 4. Per germline, CDR1 MGHRA and CDR2 YSYEKL. This CDR3 is built from 16 residues.

J is TRBJ2-1 and V is TRBV4-1; 11 bases line up with TRBD2. The CDR3 is 17 amino acids. The germline CDR1 and CDR2 sequences are MGHRA and YSYEKL. V lost 1 base, J lost 2 bases, and 4 bases stayed unmatched. CDR3 in amino acids: CASSQAPSGGTYNEQFF. CDR3 coding DNA: TGCGCCAGCAGCCAAGCCCCTAGCGGGGGGACCTACAATGAGCAGTTCTTC.

The chain has TRBV11-2 and TRBJ1-6; D not resolved. Germline CDR1 and CDR2: SGHAT and FQNNGV. V was pared by 2 bases and J by 0 bases, with 8 bases between. The CDR3 is made up of 16 amino acids. CDR3 residues: CASSLQASSYNSPLHF. The CDR3 DNA reads as TGTGCCAGCAGCTTACAGGCCAGCTCCTATAATTCACCCCTCCACTTT.

The chain employs TRBV2 and TRBJ1-3; D may be TRBD1 (5 bases). Germline CDR1 and CDR2: SNHLY and FYNNEI. V lost 6 bases and J lost 0, with 12 bases in between. The CDR3 sequence is 15 residues long. CDR3 sequence: CASRVSGGSGNTIYF. CDR3 bases: TGTGCCAGCAGAGTGTCCGGGGGCTCTGGAAACACCATATATTTT.

The gene calls are TRBV18 and TRBJ2-7, with TRBD1 identical over 7 bases. The germline V gene has CDR1 KGHSH and CDR2 LQKENI. V lost 1 base and J lost 2; bases outside the gene matches: 2. The CDR3 consists of 14 residues. CDR3 bases: TGTGCCAGCTCACCACGGACAGGTCCCTACGAGCAGTACGTC. Translating it yields CASSPRTGPYEQYV.

Ten or more counts support this clone. The V and J genes are TRBV12-2 and TRBJ2-3; the D call of TRBD2 is as the table states it, not checked on the DNA. TRBV12-2 is annotated as a pseudogene. The CDR3 is made up of 17 amino acids. This CDR3 reads CASRLARAVGSTDTQYF. Here the CDR3 DNA reads TGTGCAAGTCGCTTAGCGAGGGCGGTTGGGAGCACAGATACGCAGTATTTT.

The V call is TRBV5-1, the J call TRBJ1-4, with 12 bases that match TRBD1. This CDR3 has 16 amino acids. V dropped 4 bases and J dropped 5; count of bases not matched to a gene: 6. Germline-derived CDR1 and CDR2 are SGHRS and YFSETQ. CDR3 region: CASSPGTGGSNEKLFF. In DNA form, the CDR3 reads TGCGCCAGCAGCCCAGGGACAGGGGGCTCGAATGAAAAACTGTTTTTT.

The gene calls are TRBV19 and TRBJ2-5; 11 positions match TRBD2. V dropped 8 bases and J dropped 2; count of bases not matched to a gene: 7. CDR3 size: 15 residues. CDR1 LNHDA and CDR2 SQIVND come from the germline V gene (reference sequence). The CDR3 sequence is CASGTSGAVQETQYF. CDR3 in DNA: TGTGCCAGTGGGACTAGCGGAGCGGTGCAAGAGACCCAGTACTTC. The complete variable domain, with remaining parts taken from reference TRBV19 and TRBJ2-5, reads DGGITQSPKYLFRKEGQNVTLSCEQNLNHDAMYWYRQDPGQGLRLIYYSQIVNDFQKGDIAEGYSVSREKKESFPLTVTSAQKNPTAFYLCASGTSGAVQETQYFGPGTRLLVL.

To note about this clone: The same CDR3 arises from other DNA sequences in this sample as well. V usage is TRBV21-1 and J usage is TRBJ2-7; the table's D gene call, TRBD1, was not cross checked with the DNA. TRBV21-1 is a known pseudogene. This CDR3 spans 20 amino acids. In DNA form, the CDR3 reads TGTGCCAGCAGCAAAGCTCCCCTAAAGCTGGACAGGACCCGCTCCTACGAGCAGTACGTC. Translated, it gives CASSKAPLKLDRTRSYEQYV.

The sample holds one count of this clone. This sequence joins TRBV6-6 and TRBJ1-4; 8 bases are shared with TRBD1. Germline V gene lookup returns CDR1 MNHNY and CDR2 SVGAGI (reference sequence). The CDR3 length is 15 residues. The trim removed 2 bases at V and 8 bases at J, leaving 7 bases unmatched. CDR3 in DNA: TGTGCCAGCAGTTACGGGCAGGGGGCACGGGAAAAACTGTTTTTT. Translating gives CASSYGQGAREKLFF.

The gene calls are TRBV12-5 and TRBJ1-1; TRBD1 agrees at 7 bases. The V gene's germline CDR1 is LGHNT and CDR2 FRNRAP. The CDR3 has 15 residues. V lost 1 base to trimming and J lost 6 bases; unmatched junction nucleotides: 8. The CDR3 spells CASGLARQGEAEAFF. In nucleotides, the CDR3 is TGTGCTAGTGGTTTGGCGCGACAGGGTGAGGCTGAAGCTTTCTTT. Complete variable domain (other parts from reference TRBV12-5 and TRBJ1-1): DARVTQTPRHKVTEMGQEVTMRCQPILGHNTVFWYRQTMMQGLELLAYFRNRAPLDDSGMPKDRFSAEMPDATLATLKIQPSEPRDSAVYFCASGLARQGEAEAFFGQGTRLTVV.

V gene TRBV4-1 combines with J gene TRBJ2-3; D ambiguous. The germline V and J ends were trimmed by 4 bases and 0 bases, with 11 bases remaining between them. Germline V gene data show CDR1 as MGHRA and CDR2 as YSYEKL. CDR3 length equals 15 residues. CDR3 sequence: CASSPSPTSTDTQYF. The CDR3, as DNA: TGCGCCAGCAGCCCCTCCCCTACTAGCACAGATACGCAGTATTTT.

The chain has TRBV12-5 and TRBJ1-1; 8 bases match TRBD1. This CDR3 is 13 amino acids long. Trimming took 1 base from V and 11 from J; bases not matched to a gene: 6. CDR1 is LGHNT, CDR2 FRNRAP, per germline. The CDR3 loop reads CASGLGRTGRAFF. The CDR3 DNA reads as TGTGCTAGTGGTTTGGGGAGGACAGGGCGGGCTTTCTTT.

The J gene is TRBJ1-3, the V gene TRBV19, with D tentatively TRBD1 (5 bases). CDR1 and CDR2 (germline): LNHDA, SQIVND (reference sequence). The CDR3 length is 16 residues. V lost 5 bases to trimming and J lost 0 bases, with 14 bases between them. This chain's CDR3 is CASSVLGGGSGNTIYF. CDR3 DNA sequence: TGTGCCAGTAGTGTGCTTGGGGGAGGCTCTGGAAACACCATATATTTT.

This chain joins TRBV19 and TRBJ2-7, with 11 bases matching TRBD1. The V and J ends lost 6 bases and 3 bases, in that order; junction bases with no gene match: 7. Germline CDR1 LNHDA, CDR2 SQIVND (reference sequence). CDR3 length: 15 residues. CDR3 DNA: TGTGCCAGTAGCCGGGACAGGGGGGCAATCTACGAGCAGTACTTC. Protein product: CASSRDRGAIYEQYF.

V gene TRBV6-5 combines with J gene TRBJ1-6; TRBD1 agrees at 9 bases. This CDR3 has 16 amino acids. With 4 bases clipped from V and 6 bases from J, the junction kept 7 bases outside the gene matches. Per germline, CDR1 MNHEY and CDR2 SVGAGI. In DNA form, the CDR3 reads TGTGCCAGCAGTTGGACCGGGACAGGGCCTAATTCACCCCTCCACTTT. Encoded protein: CASSWTGTGPNSPLHF.